This T cell receptor (beta chain) was retrieved from a study of identical twins. The trim removed 3 bases at V and 1 base at J, leaving 8 bases unmatched. Germline V CDR1 and CDR2: ENHRY, SYGVKD. This CDR3 spans 16 amino acids. This clonotype was seen a few times. TCRdb independently ran MiXCR on the 5' RACE reads; one entry per CDR3 protein. The sample shows a few hundred thousand distinct CDR3 sequences, about 10% of them seen only once. This chain joins TRBV10-3 and TRBJ2-7, with 8 positions matching TRBD2. Sequenced: memory T cells sorted from blood. The TCR originated in a man between 50 and 59 years old in good health. CDR3 region: CAISERSVAGSYEQYF. CDR3 coding DNA: TGTGCCATCAGTGAAAGGTCGGTAGCGGGGTCCTACGAGCAGTACTTC.